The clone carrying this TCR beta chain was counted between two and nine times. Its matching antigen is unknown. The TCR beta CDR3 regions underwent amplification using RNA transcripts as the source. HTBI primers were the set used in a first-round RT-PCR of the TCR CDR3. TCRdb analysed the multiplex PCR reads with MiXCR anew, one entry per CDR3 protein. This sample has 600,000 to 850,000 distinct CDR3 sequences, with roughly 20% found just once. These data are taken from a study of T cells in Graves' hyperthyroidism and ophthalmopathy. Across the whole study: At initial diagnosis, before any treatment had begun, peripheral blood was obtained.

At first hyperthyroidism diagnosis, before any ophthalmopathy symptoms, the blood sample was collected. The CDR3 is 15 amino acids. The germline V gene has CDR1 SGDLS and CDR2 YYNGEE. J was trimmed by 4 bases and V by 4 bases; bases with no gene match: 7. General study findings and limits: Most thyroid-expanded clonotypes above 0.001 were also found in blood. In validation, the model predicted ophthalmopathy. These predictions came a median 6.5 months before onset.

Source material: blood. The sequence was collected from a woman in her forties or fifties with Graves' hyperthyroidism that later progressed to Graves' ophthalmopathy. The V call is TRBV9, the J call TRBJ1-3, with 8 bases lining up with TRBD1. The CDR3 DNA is TGTGCCAGCAGCTTCGGACAGGGTGAAGGAAACACCATATATTTT. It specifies CASSFGQGEGNTIYF.